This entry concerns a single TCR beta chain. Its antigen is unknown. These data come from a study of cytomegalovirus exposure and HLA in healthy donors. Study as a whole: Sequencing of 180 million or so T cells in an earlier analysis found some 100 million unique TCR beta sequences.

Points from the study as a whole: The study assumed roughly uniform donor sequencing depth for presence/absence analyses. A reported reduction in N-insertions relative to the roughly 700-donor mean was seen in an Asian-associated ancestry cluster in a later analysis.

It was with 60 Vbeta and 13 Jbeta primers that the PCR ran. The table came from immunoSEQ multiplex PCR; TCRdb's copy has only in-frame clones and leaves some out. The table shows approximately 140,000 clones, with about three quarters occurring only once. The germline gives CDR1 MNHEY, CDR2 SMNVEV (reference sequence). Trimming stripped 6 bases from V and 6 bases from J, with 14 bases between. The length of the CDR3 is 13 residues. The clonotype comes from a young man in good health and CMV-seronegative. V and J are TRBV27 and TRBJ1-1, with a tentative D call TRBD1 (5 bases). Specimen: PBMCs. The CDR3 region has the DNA TGTGCCAGCAGCCCACGGGGGGGATCTGAAGCTTTCTTT. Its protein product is CASSPRGGSEAFF.